The clone carrying this TCR beta chain was seen ten or more times. The antigen is undetermined. The data were obtained in a study of T cells after yellow fever vaccination. A 5'RACE template-switching step, the method used to make TCR cDNA, added a universal primer site and UMIs. TCRdb reprocessed the 5' RACE reads with MiXCR, giving one entry per CDR3 protein. Here the sample spans about 120,000 distinct CDR3 sequences, around 7.2% being singletons. V was pared by 2 bases and J by 6 bases, with 0 bases of the junction left unmatched. Germline V gene sequence: CDR1 SGHTA, CDR2 FQGTGA. The CDR3 loop spans 13 amino acids. Study outcomes and limitations: Researchers noted that a small share of clonotypes showed up in both CD4 and CD8 compartments. Re-detected after boosting: most primary clones, approximately 97% of CD4 and under 90% of CD8.

Sequencing was performed on CD4+ T cells sorted from PBMCs, taken about 41 days after the first yellow fever vaccination. This clonotype originated in a man aged 18 to 35 who received the YFV17D yellow fever vaccine. This sequence joins TRBV7-3 and TRBJ2-3, with 9 positions matching TRBD2. DNA for the CDR3: TGTGCCAGCAGCTTAGGACTAGCGGATACGCAGTATTTT. This translates into CASSLGLADTQYF.